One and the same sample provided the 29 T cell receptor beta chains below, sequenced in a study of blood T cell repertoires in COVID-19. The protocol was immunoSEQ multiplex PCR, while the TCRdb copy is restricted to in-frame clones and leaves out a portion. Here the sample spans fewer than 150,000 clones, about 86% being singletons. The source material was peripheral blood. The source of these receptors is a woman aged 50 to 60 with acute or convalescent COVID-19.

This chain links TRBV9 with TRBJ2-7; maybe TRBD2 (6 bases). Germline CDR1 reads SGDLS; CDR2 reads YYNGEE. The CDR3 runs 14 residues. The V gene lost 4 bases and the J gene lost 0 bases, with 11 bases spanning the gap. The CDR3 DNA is TGTGCCAGCAGCTCGACTAGTAGCTCCTACGAGCAGTACTTC. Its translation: CASSSTSSSYEQYF.

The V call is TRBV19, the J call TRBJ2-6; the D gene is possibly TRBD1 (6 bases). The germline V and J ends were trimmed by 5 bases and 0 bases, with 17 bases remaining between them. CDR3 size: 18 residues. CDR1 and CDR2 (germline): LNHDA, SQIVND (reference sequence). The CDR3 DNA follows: TGTGCCAGTAGTGTTTCCCGGGACACCTCCTCTGGGGCCAACGTCCTGACTTTC. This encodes CASSVSRDTSSGANVLTF.

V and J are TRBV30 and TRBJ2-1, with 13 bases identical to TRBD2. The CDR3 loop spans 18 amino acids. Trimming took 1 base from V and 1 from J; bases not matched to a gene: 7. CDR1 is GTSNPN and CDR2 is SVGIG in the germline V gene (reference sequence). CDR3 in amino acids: CAWSGGLAGAPSYNEQFF. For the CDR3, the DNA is TGTGCCTGGAGTGGCGGACTAGCGGGGGCACCATCCTACAATGAGCAGTTCTTC.

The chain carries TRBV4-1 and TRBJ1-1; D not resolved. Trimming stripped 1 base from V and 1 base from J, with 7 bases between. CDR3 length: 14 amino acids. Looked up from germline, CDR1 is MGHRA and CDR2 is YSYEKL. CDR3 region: CASSQVWQNTEAFF. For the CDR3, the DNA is TGCGCCAGCAGCCAAGTATGGCAGAACACTGAAGCTTTCTTT.

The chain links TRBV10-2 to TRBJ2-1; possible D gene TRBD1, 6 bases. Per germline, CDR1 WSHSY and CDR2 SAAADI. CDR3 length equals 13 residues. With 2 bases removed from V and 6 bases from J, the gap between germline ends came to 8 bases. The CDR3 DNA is TGCGCCAGCAGTGAGCAGGGGATCAATGAGCAGTTCTTC. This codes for CASSEQGINEQFF.

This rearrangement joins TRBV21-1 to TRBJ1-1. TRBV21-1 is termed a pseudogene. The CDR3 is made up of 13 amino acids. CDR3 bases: TGTGCCAGCATTGGAGGATACCGTCTAGAAGCTTTCTTT. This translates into CASIGGYRLEAFF.

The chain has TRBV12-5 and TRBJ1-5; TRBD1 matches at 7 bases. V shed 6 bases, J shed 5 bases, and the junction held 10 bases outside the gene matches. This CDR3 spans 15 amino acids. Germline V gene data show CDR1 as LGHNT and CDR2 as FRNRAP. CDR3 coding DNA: TGTGCTAGTGGAACGGGACAGTCCACCTATCAGCCCCAGCATTTT. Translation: CASGTGQSTYQPQHF.

DNA for the CDR3: TGTGCCAGTATGGAGAAAAGAGGGACAGGCCCTAACTATGGCTACACCTTC. It translates to CASMEKRGTGPNYGYTF. The chain has TRBV19 and TRBJ1-2; 8 bases align to TRBD1. The CDR3 extends over 17 amino acids. V dropped 7 bases and J dropped 0; count of bases not matched to a gene: 13. Germline V gene lookup returns CDR1 LNHDA and CDR2 SQIVND (reference sequence). The variable domain in full, completed from reference TRBV19 and TRBJ1-2, reads DGGITQSPKYLFRKEGQNVTLSCEQNLNHDAMYWYRQDPGQGLRLIYYSQIVNDFQKGDIAEGYSVSREKKESFPLTVTSAQKNPTAFYLCASMEKRGTGPNYGYTFGSGTRLTVV.

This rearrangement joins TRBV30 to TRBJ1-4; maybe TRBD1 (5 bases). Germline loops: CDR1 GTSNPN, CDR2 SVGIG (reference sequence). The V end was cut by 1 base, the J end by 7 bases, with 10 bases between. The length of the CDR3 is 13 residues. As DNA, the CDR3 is TGTGCCTGGAGTGCAGGGTACGGTGAAAAACTGTTTTTT. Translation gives CAWSAGYGEKLFF.

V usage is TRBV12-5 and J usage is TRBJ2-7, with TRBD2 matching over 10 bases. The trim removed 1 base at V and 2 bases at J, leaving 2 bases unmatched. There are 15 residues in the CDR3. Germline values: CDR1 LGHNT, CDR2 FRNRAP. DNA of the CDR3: TGTGCTAGTGGTTTGGCCAGCGGGGGGGCCTACGAGCAGTACTTC. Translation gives CASGLASGGAYEQYF.

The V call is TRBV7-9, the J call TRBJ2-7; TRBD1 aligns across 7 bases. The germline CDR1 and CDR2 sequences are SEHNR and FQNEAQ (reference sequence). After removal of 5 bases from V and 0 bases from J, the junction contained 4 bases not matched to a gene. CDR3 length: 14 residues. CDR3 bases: TGTGCCAGCAGCCGACAGGGTATCTCCTACGAGCAGTACTTC. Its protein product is CASSRQGISYEQYF.

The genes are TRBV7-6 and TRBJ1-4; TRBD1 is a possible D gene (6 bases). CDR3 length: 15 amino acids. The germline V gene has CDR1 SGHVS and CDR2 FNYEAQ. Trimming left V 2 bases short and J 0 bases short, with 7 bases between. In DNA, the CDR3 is TGTGCCAGCAGCTTAACAGGGTCAACTAATGAAAAACTGTTTTTT. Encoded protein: CASSLTGSTNEKLFF.

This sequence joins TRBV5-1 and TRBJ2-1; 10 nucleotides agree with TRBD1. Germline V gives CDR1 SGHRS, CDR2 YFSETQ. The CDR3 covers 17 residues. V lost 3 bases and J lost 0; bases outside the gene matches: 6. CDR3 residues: CASSSPGQGSSYNEQFF. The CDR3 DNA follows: TGCGCCAGCAGCTCACCGGGACAGGGGAGCTCCTACAATGAGCAGTTCTTC.

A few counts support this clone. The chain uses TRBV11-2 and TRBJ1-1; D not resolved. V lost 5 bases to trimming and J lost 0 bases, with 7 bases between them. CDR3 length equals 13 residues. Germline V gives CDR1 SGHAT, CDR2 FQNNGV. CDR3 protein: CASSRTVNTEAFF. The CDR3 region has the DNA TGTGCCAGCAGCCGTACAGTGAACACTGAAGCTTTCTTT.

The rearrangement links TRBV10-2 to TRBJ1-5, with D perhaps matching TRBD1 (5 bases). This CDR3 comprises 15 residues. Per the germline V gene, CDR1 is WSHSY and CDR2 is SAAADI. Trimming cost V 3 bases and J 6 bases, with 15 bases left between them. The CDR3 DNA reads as TGCGCCAGCAGTGAAGTGGGAGGGGACGGTCAGCCCCAGCATTTT. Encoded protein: CASSEVGGDGQPQHF.

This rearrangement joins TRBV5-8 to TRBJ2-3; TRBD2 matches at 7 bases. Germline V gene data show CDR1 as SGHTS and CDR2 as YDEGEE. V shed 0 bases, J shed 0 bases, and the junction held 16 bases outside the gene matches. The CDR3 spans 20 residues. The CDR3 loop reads CASSLAKTSAQPPSTDTQYF. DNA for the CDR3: TGTGCCAGCAGCTTGGCCAAAACTAGCGCCCAACCACCTAGCACAGATACGCAGTATTTT.

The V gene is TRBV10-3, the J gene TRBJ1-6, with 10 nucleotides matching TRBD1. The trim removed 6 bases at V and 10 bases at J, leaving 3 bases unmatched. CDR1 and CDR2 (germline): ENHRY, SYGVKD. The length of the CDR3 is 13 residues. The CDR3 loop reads CAIRGTGDSPLHF. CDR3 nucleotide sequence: TGTGCCATCAGGGGGACAGGGGACTCACCCCTCCACTTT.

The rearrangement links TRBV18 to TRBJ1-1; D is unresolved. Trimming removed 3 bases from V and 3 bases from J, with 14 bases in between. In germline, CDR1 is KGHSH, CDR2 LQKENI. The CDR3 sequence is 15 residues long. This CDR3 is CASSPLQSRDTEAFF. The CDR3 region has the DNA TGTGCCAGCTCACCGCTACAGTCGAGGGACACTGAAGCTTTCTTT.

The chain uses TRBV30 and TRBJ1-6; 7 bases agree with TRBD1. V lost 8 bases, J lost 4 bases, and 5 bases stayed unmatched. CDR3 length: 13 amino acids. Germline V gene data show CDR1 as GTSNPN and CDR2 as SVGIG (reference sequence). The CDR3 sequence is CAGTGQYNSPLHF. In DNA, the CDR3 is TGTGCCGGGACGGGACAGTATAATTCACCCCTCCACTTT.

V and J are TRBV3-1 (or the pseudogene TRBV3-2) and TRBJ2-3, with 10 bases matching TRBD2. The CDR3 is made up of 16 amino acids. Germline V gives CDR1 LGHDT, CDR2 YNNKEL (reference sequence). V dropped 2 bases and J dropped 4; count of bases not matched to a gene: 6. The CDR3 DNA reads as TGTGCCAGCAGCCAAACTACTAGCGGGACGGCAGATACGCAGTATTTT. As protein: CASSQTTSGTADTQYF.

The CDR3: CSAGQLKNIQYF. Here the CDR3 DNA reads TGCAGCGCGGGACAGCTCAAAAACATTCAGTACTTC. This chain connects TRBV29-1 to TRBJ2-4, with 7 positions matching TRBD1. From germline, CDR1 is SQVTM and CDR2 ANQGSEA. This CDR3 comprises 12 residues. The V and J ends lost 7 bases and 3 bases, in that order; junction bases with no gene match: 3.

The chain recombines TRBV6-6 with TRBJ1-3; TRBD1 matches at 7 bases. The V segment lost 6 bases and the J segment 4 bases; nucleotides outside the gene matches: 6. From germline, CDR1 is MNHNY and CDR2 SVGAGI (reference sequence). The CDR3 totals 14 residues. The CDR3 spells CASRVQGRGNTIYF. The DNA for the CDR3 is TGTGCCAGCAGAGTACAGGGGAGGGGAAACACCATATATTTT.

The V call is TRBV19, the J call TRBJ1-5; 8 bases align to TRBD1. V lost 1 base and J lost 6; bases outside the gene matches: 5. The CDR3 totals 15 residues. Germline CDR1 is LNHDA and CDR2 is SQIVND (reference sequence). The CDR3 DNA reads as TGTGCCAGTAGTATAGCCGGACAGGGAGGTCAGCCCCAGCATTTT. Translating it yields CASSIAGQGGQPQHF.

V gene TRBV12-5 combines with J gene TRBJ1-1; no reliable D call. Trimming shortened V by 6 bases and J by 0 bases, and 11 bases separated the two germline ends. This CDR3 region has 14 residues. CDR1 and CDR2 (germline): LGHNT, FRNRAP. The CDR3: CASGSLTVNTEAFF. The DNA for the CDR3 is TGTGCTAGTGGGTCCTTAACAGTGAACACTGAAGCTTTCTTT. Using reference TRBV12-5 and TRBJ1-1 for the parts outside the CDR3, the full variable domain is DARVTQTPRHKVTEMGQEVTMRCQPILGHNTVFWYRQTMMQGLELLAYFRNRAPLDDSGMPKDRFSAEMPDATLATLKIQPSEPRDSAVYFCASGSLTVNTEAFFGQGTRLTVV.

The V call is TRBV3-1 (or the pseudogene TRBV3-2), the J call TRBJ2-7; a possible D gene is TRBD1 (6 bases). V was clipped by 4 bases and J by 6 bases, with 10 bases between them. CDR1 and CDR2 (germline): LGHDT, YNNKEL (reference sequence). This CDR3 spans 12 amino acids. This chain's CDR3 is CASSRTDSEQYF. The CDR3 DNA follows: TGTGCCAGCAGCCGGACAGATTCCGAGCAGTACTTC.

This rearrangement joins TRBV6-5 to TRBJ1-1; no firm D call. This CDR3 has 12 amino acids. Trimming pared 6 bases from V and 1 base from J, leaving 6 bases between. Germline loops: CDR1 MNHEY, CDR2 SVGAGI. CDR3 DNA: TGTGCCAGCAGCCACGGGAACACTGAAGCTTTCTTT. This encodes CASSHGNTEAFF.

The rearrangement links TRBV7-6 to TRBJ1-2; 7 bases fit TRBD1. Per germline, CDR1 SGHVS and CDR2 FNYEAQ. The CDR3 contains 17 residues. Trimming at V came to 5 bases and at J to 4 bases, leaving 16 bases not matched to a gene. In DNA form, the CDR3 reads TGTGCCAGCAGCCTAGAGGCAGGGGGGATGAGTGGCTATGGCTACACCTTC. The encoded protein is CASSLEAGGMSGYGYTF.

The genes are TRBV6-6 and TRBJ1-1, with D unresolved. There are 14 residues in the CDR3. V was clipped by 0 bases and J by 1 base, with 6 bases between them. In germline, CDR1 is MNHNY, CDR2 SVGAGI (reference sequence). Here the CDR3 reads CASSYSGENTEAFF. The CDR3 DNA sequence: TGTGCCAGCAGTTACTCGGGAGAGAACACTGAAGCTTTCTTT.

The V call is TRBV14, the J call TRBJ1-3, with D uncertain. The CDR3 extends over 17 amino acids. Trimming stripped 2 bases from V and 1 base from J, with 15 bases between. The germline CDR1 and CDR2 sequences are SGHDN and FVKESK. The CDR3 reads CASSQLDLSSSGNTIYF. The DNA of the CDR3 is TGTGCCAGCAGCCAACTGGACTTAAGTTCATCTGGAAACACCATATATTTT.